A selection of T cell receptor beta chains follows, all from one sample in a study of blood T cells in healthy people across ages. TCRdb reanalysed the 5' RACE reads using MiXCR and keeps one entry per CDR3 protein. The sample has some 1,500,000 distinct CDR3 sequences; 40% to 45% are singletons. The sample taken for sequencing was blood. These receptors were taken from a woman between 18 and 29 years old in good health. Each CDR3 is given with its conserved first and last residue. A D gene is named only where the DNA matches it firmly. Not all rows give a size; the values are once, few, many and, for expanded clones, a class.

d_gene	v_gene	len	j_gene	abundance	CDR3nt	CDR3aa
NA	TRBV20-1	13	TRBJ2-5	NA	TGCAGTGCTCCGTTGAGTCCAATGGAGACCCAGTACTTC	CSAPLSPMETQYF
TRBD2	TRBV7-8	15	TRBJ2-1	NA	TGTGCCAGCAGCTTTGGGGCGGGAGGGTTAAATGAGCAGTTCTTC	CASSFGAGGLNEQFF
NA	TRBV6-5	14	TRBJ2-3	few	TGTGCCAGCAGGGAGCAGGCTGACCGCCTTGCGCAGTATTTT	CASREQADRLAQYF
TRBD2	TRBV4-3	15	TRBJ2-1	NA	TGCGCCAGCAGCCAAGATAGGCTAGCGGGTTATGAGCAGTTCTTC	CASSQDRLAGYEQFF
NA	TRBV20-1	16	TRBJ2-7	many	TGCAGTGCTAGAGATCGTGTCAGGGGATCGTCCTACGAGCAGTACTTC	CSARDRVRGSSYEQYF
NA	TRBV9	12	TRBJ2-3	many	TGTGCCAGCAGCGTAGATAGAGATACGCAGTATTTT	CASSVDRDTQYF
TRBD1	TRBV25-1	15	TRBJ2-3	NA	TGTGCCAGCAGCCGACAGGGGGATGACACAGATACGCAGTATTTT	CASSRQGDDTDTQYF
NA	TRBV3-1	18	TRBJ2-3	few	TGTGCCAGCAGCCAAGATCGGTCGATAGCCCTTAGCACAGATACGCAGTATTTT	CASSQDRSIALSTDTQYF
NA	TRBV25-1	13	TRBJ2-5	few	TGTGCCAGCAGTGAGGAGGTATACAATGAGCAGTACTTC	CASSEEVYNEQYF
NA	TRBV4-3	15	TRBJ1-4	few	TGCGCCAGCGGGGACTTCACAACAACTAATGAAAAACTGTTTTTT	CASGDFTTTNEKLFF
NA	TRBV6-5	13	TRBJ1-1	few	TGTGCCAGCAGCAGACAGGTTGGGACTGAAGCTTTCTTT	CASSRQVGTEAFF
NA	TRBV7-3	15	TRBJ2-1	once	TGTGCCAGCAGCTCTTATTGGTCAGGGTGCAATGAGCAGTTCTTC	CASSSYWSGCNEQFF
TRBD2	TRBV29-1	17	TRBJ2-1	few	TGCAGCGTTGAAGATTCGGGGACTAGCGGGAGTTTGAGTGAGCAGTTCTTC	CSVEDSGTSGSLSEQFF
TRBD2	TRBV20-1	17	TRBJ2-5	once	TGCAGTGCCTCGGGACCCAGGCGGGGGATAAACCAAGAGACCCAGTACTTC	CSASGPRRGINQETQYF
NA	TRBV6-1	14	TRBJ2-3	few	TGTGCCAGCAGCCGGGACCCTATGACAGATACGCAGTATTTT	CASSRDPMTDTQYF
NA	TRBV7-2	15	TRBJ2-1	few	TGTGCCAGCAGCTTCTCCTGGGAATCCTACAATGAGCAGTTCTTC	CASSFSWESYNEQFF
TRBD2	TRBV11-2	11	TRBJ2-7	NA	TGTGCCAGCATCGGGGGGGGAGAGCAGTACTTC	CASIGGGEQYF
NA	TRBV5-1	16	TRBJ2-3	NA	TGCGCCAACAGCTTGTGGGGTACCTCTAGCACAGATACGCAGTATTTT	CANSLWGTSSTDTQYF
NA	TRBV6-5	13	TRBJ2-1	NA	TGTGCCAGCGGGCTAGCGCGTAACAATGAGCAGTTCTTC	CASGLARNNEQFF
TRBD2	TRBV9	16	TRBJ2-1	NA	TGTGCCAGCAGCCCCCGACTAGCGGGAGGTGCCAATGAGCAGTTCTTC	CASSPRLAGGANEQFF
NA	TRBV7-9	16	TRBJ2-1	NA	TGTGCCAGCAGCTTTGGTAGGTCTCCTTCCTACAATGAGCAGTTCTTC	CASSFGRSPSYNEQFF
NA	TRBV3-1	15	TRBJ1-1	NA	TGTGCCAGCAGCCATCGGAGATCCACGAACACTGAAGCTTTCTTT	CASSHRRSTNTEAFF
NA	TRBV6-2/TRBV6-3	15	TRBJ2-7	few	TGTGCCAGCAGTTACGGAGGGGGCAGCCCCTACGAGCAGTACTTC	CASSYGGGSPYEQYF
NA	TRBV28	14	TRBJ1-1	NA	TGTGCCAGCAGTGCCAGGATAGGGTACACTGAAGTTTTCTTT	CASSARIGYTEVFF
NA	TRBV19	13	TRBJ2-1	NA	TGTACCAGTAGTATAAACGGTTACAATGAGCAGTTCTTC	CTSSINGYNEQFF
NA	TRBV4-2	14	TRBJ2-1	NA	TGTGCCAGCAGCATAAAGCACCCTGGTAATGAGCAGTTCTTC	CASSIKHPGNEQFF
TRBD2	TRBV10-3	16	TRBJ2-1	NA	TGTGCCATCAGTGACCCGAGCGGGAGGGCCTCGAATGAGCAGGTCTTC	CAISDPSGRASNEQVF
TRBD2	TRBV5-1	14	TRBJ2-7	NA	TGCGCCAGCAGCTTGGGGACTAGTATTAACGAGCAGTACTTC	CASSLGTSINEQYF
NA	TRBV27	16	TRBJ1-1	NA	TGTGCCAGCAGTTTATTTTCCGGGGCAGCGAACACTGAAGCTTTCTTT	CASSLFSGAANTEAFF
NA	TRBV4-1	18	TRBJ1-2	NA	TGCGCCAGCAGCCAAGAACAGGTGCGGGGCCGAGTGGGGATAGGCTACACCTTC	CASSQEQVRGRVGIGYTF
TRBD2	TRBV11-2	17	TRBJ2-4	NA	TGTGCCAGCAGCTTAGCACTAGCGTCTAACTCCTACAATGAGCAGTACTTC	CASSLALASNSYNEQYF
NA	TRBV29-1	11	TRBJ2-1	NA	TGCAGCGCAGGTGGGGACCATGAGCAGTTCTTC	CSAGGDHEQFF
NA	TRBV12-3/TRBV12-4	13	TRBJ1-2	NA	TGTGCCAGCAGTCCCTCGAGAGACTATGGCTACACCTTC	CASSPSRDYGYTF
NA	TRBV12-3/TRBV12-4	12	TRBJ1-5	few	TGTGCCAGCTCTTCTTGGGAACAGCCCCAGCATTTT	CASSSWEQPQHF
NA	TRBV7-2	16	TRBJ2-1	few	TGTGCCAGCTCGAGTGGGAATCCCCAAATCTACAATGAGCAGTTCTTC	CASSSGNPQIYNEQFF
NA	TRBV9	15	TRBJ1-2	few	TGTGCCAGCAGCGCCCGGACTCACGAGAGCTATGGCTACACCTTC	CASSARTHESYGYTF
NA	TRBV7-2	14	TRBJ2-7	few	TGTGCCAGCAGCCTCACCCGTAGGAACTACGAGCAGTACTTC	CASSLTRRNYEQYF
TRBD1	TRBV2	14	TRBJ2-5	NA	TGTGCCAGCGACTCCGACAGGGGCCAAGAGACCCAGTACTTC	CASDSDRGQETQYF
NA	TRBV6-5	13	TRBJ2-1	few	TGTGCCAGCAGACCGCCGGGCTACAATGAGCAGTTCTTC	CASRPPGYNEQFF
NA	TRBV9	13	TRBJ2-7	few	TGTGCCAGCAGCGTCCCTAGCTCCTACGAGCAGTACTTC	CASSVPSSYEQYF
TRBD2	TRBV24-1	15	TRBJ2-1	NA	TGTGCCACCAGTACGTCTAGCGGGGGAAACAATGAGCAGTTCTTC	CATSTSSGGNNEQFF
NA	TRBV5-4	15	TRBJ2-1	NA	TGTGCCAGCAGCCCAAGCGGGCACCAAGGCAATGAGCAGTTCTTC	CASSPSGHQGNEQFF
NA	TRBV4-1	17	TRBJ2-5	NA	TGCGCCAGCAGCCAATCCCCGAGGGAACGGATCCAAGAGACCCAGTACTTC	CASSQSPRERIQETQYF
NA	TRBV6-5	14	TRBJ1-1	NA	TGTGCCAGCAGTTACGCGTGGGCAGGGCTTGAAGCTTTCTTT	CASSYAWAGLEAFF
NA	TRBV12-3/TRBV12-4	14	TRBJ2-1	few	TGTGCCAGCAGTTTGGGGACTCCCTTCGATGAGCAGTTCTTC	CASSLGTPFDEQFF
TRBD2	TRBV5-4	14	TRBJ2-3	NA	TGTGCCAGCAGCTCCGGGACTAACGCAGATACGCAGTATTTT	CASSSGTNADTQYF
TRBD1	TRBV18	16	TRBJ1-2	few	TGTGCCAGCTCACCCAGTCCCGGGACAGGGTTCGATGGCTACACCTTC	CASSPSPGTGFDGYTF
NA	TRBV7-2	13	TRBJ2-4	NA	TGTGCCAGCAGCTTAGAGACTTTAAACATTCAGTACTTC	CASSLETLNIQYF
TRBD2	TRBV24-1	18	TRBJ2-3	NA	TGTGCCACCAGTGACAATGACCGGACTAGCGGAGGCACAGATACGCAGTATTTT	CATSDNDRTSGGTDTQYF
NA	TRBV27	14	TRBJ2-1	NA	TGTGCCAGCAGCCCCGGCCCAGGGTCGACTGAGCAGTTCTTC	CASSPGPGSTEQFF
TRBD1	TRBV9	12	TRBJ1-2	NA	TGTGCCAGCAGCGATAGGACAGGACGGAGCACCTTC	CASSDRTGRSTF
NA	TRBV5-5	12	TRBJ1-1	NA	TGTGCCAGCAGCTTGGAGAAGGCTGAAGCTTTCTTT	CASSLEKAEAFF
NA	TRBV20-1	14	TRBJ2-1	NA	TGCAGTGCTGCTAAAGGGAGCTCCTACAATGAGCAGTTCTTC	CSAAKGSSYNEQFF
NA	TRBV12-3/TRBV12-4	13	TRBJ2-3	NA	TGTGCCTCCGGTAGCGTGAGCACAGATACGCAGTATTTT	CASGSVSTDTQYF
NA	TRBV2	15	TRBJ1-4	few	TGTGCCAGCAGTGATGATGGGGATCCTGAGGAAAAACTGTTTTTT	CASSDDGDPEEKLFF
NA	TRBV7-2	15	TRBJ1-1	NA	TGTGCCAGCAGCTCTAATTACCATATGAACACTGAAGCTTTCTTT	CASSSNYHMNTEAFF
NA	TRBV12-3/TRBV12-4	14	TRBJ2-7	few	TGTGCCAGCAGTTTCAGGGACAATCCCTACGAGCAGTACTTC	CASSFRDNPYEQYF
NA	TRBV24-1	15	TRBJ2-4	NA	TGTGCCACCAGTGATCCAGGGGAAGCCAAAAACATTCAGTACTTC	CATSDPGEAKNIQYF
TRBD1	TRBV13	16	TRBJ1-5	NA	TGTGCCAGCAGCTTGGGAAGACAGGGAGGAGGACAGCCCCAGCATTTT	CASSLGRQGGGQPQHF
NA	TRBV7-9	14	TRBJ2-1	NA	TGTGCCAGCAGCTTAGATTCCTTAAACAATGAGCAGTTCTTC	CASSLDSLNNEQFF